What follows are 15 T cell receptor beta chains derived from one specimen sequenced in a study of cytomegalovirus exposure and HLA in healthy donors. The PCR made use of 60 Vbeta and 13 Jbeta primers. Using immunoSEQ multiplex PCR, the repertoire was profiled, and TCRdb retains in-frame clones only, with some absent. This table has roughly 200,000 clones, over 60% appearing once. What was sequenced was PBMCs. These receptors all stem from a woman aged 25 to 45 in good health and CMV-seropositive.

The J gene is TRBJ2-5, the V gene TRBV4-1, with TRBD1 matching over 10 bases. The CDR3 is made up of 15 amino acids. From germline, CDR1 is MGHRA and CDR2 YSYEKL. V lost 2 bases, J lost 13 bases, and 13 bases stayed unmatched. CDR3 protein: CASSQPGQGPGPRYF. Here the CDR3 DNA reads TGCGCCAGCAGCCAACCGGGACAGGGGCCAGGTCCCAGGTACTTC.

The chain carries TRBV7-3 and TRBJ2-2, with 9 nucleotides matching TRBD1. Losses at the gene ends were 8 bases for V and 6 bases for J; bases not matched to a gene: 7. Germline V gene data show CDR1 as SGHTA and CDR2 as FQGTGA. This CDR3 has 14 amino acids. CDR3 nucleotides: TGTGCCAGCGGGGGACAGGGTGGCGCCGGGGAGCTGTTTTTT. This gives the protein CASGGQGGAGELFF.

The gene calls are TRBV4-2 and TRBJ2-2; 7 positions match TRBD2. The CDR3 has 13 residues. CDR1 and CDR2 from the germline V gene are LGHNA and YNFKEQ. Trimming at V came to 4 bases and at J to 6 bases, leaving 2 bases not matched to a gene. The CDR3 DNA is TGTGCCAGCAGCCGGACTAGGTCCGGGGAGCTGTTTTTT. It codes for CASSRTRSGELFF.

This clone came up a few times. With a far larger clone one base away, a read error is the likely cause. This chain uses TRBV4-2 with TRBJ2-7, with TRBD2 matching 7 bases. Gene TRBJ2-1 matches the end of the DNA better, so the J call may be wrong. In germline, CDR1 is LGHNA, CDR2 YNFKEQ. The CDR3 runs 16 residues. The CDR3 nucleotides read TGTGCCAGCAGCCAAGAGATGGGGAGGGCCACCTACGAGCAGTTCTTC. Protein sequence: CASSQEMGRATYEQFF.

The J gene is TRBJ1-2, the V gene TRBV5-1; 8 nucleotides align to TRBD1. CDR3 length: 15 amino acids. V lost 7 bases and J lost 7; bases outside the gene matches: 15. Looked up from germline, CDR1 is SGHRS and CDR2 is YFSETQ. Here the CDR3 reads CASASLGAGGGGYTF. In DNA, the CDR3 is TGCGCCAGCGCATCATTGGGTGCAGGGGGCGGTGGCTACACCTTC.

This clone came up a few times. V usage is TRBV19 and J usage is TRBJ2-6; 7 nucleotides agree with TRBD1. CDR1 is LNHDA, CDR2 SQIVND, per germline (reference sequence). V lost 3 bases, J lost 0 bases, and 5 bases stayed unmatched. CDR3 length: 17 residues. In DNA, the CDR3 is TGTGCCAGTAGTATGGACAGGAGAAGCTCTGGGGCCAACGTCCTGACTTTC. Protein sequence: CASSMDRRSSGANVLTF.

This clone was detected a few times. The chain couples TRBV5-4 to TRBJ2-3; unclear D gene. CDR1 and CDR2 from the germline V gene are SGHNT and YYREEE (reference sequence). The CDR3 has 13 residues. V was pared by 2 bases and J by 1 base, with 5 bases between. The CDR3 nucleotides read TGTGCCAGCAGCTTCAGCGGCACAGATACGCAGTATTTT. It codes for CASSFSGTDTQYF.

The gene calls are TRBV28 and TRBJ1-1; D unresolved. The CDR3 contains 15 residues. Trimming took 6 bases from V and 0 from J, leaving 14 bases between them. The germline V gene encodes CDR1 MDHEN and CDR2 SYDVKM. CDR3 DNA sequence: TGTGCCAGCAGGAAAAGGACTAACATGAACACTGAAGCTTTCTTT. Translation: CASRKRTNMNTEAFF. Looking up the rest from reference TRBV28 and TRBJ1-1 gives the full variable domain: DVKVTQSSRYLVKRTGEKVFLECVQDMDHENMFWYRQDPGLGLRLIYFSYDVKMKEKGDIPEGYSVSREKKERFSLILESASTNQTSMYLCASRKRTNMNTEAFFGQGTRLTVV.

The J gene is TRBJ2-2, the V gene TRBV6-5; 7 nucleotides line up with TRBD2. The CDR3 has 15 amino acids. V gave up 6 bases and J gave up 0 bases; unmatched junction bases: 4. Germline V gene sequence: CDR1 MNHEY, CDR2 SVGAGI. Here the CDR3 DNA reads TGTGCCAGCAGGGTTCTAGCGGCGAACACCGGGGAGCTGTTTTTT. The encoded protein is CASRVLAANTGELFF.

The V gene is TRBV7-9, the J gene TRBJ1-1; 8 bases fit TRBD1. Germline V lookup: CDR1 SEHNR, CDR2 FQNEAQ (reference sequence). V dropped 2 bases and J dropped 7; count of bases not matched to a gene: 9. The CDR3 consists of 15 residues. Here the CDR3 reads CASSLRTGILSEAFF. For the CDR3, the DNA is TGTGCCAGCAGCTTAAGGACAGGGATCCTTAGTGAAGCTTTCTTT.

The rearrangement uses TRBV28 and TRBJ1-2; D call uncertain. The germline CDR1 and CDR2 sequences are MDHEN and SYDVKM. With 2 bases removed from V and 4 bases from J, the gap between germline ends came to 11 bases. There are 14 residues in the CDR3. The CDR3 nucleotides are TGTGCCAGCAGTTTAGAGCGGGGAGGCTATGGCTACACCTTC. This codes for CASSLERGGYGYTF.

The gene calls are TRBV4-1 and TRBJ2-7; D possibly corresponds to TRBD1 (6 bases). V was trimmed by 0 bases and J by 1 base, leaving 13 bases between them. The CDR3 length is 16 residues. Germline lookup yields CDR1 MGHRA and CDR2 YSYEKL. The CDR3 region is CASSQDPRDNSYEQYF. The CDR3 bases are TGCGCCAGCAGCCAAGATCCTCGGGACAATTCCTACGAGCAGTACTTC.

This rearrangement joins TRBV4-1 to TRBJ1-2, with 7 bases that match TRBD1. This CDR3 spans 15 amino acids. V trimming: 6 bases; J trimming: 5 bases; junction bases outside the gene matches: 12. Germline V gene lookup returns CDR1 MGHRA and CDR2 YSYEKL. CDR3 region: CASSRHGDRMYGYTF. The CDR3 region has the DNA TGCGCCAGCAGTCGCCACGGGGACAGAATGTATGGCTACACCTTC.

The chain uses TRBV9 and TRBJ2-1; D unclear. This CDR3 comprises 15 residues. Germline V gene data show CDR1 as SGDLS and CDR2 as YYNGEE. Between the trimmed V and J ends, which lost 0 bases and 8 bases, there was a span of 15 bases. CDR3 amino acids: CASSVALSQVDEQFF. The CDR3 DNA sequence: TGTGCCAGCAGCGTAGCACTCTCGCAGGTGGATGAGCAGTTCTTC.

This clone was recorded once. The V and J genes are TRBV19 and TRBJ2-7; 13 bases are shared with TRBD2. This CDR3 region has 17 residues. The V and J ends lost 4 bases and 2 bases, in that order; junction bases with no gene match: 8. The germline gives CDR1 LNHDA, CDR2 SQIVND (reference sequence). Here the CDR3 DNA reads TGTGCCAGTAGTACCCGGACTAGCGGGAGTAGGCCCTACGAGCAGTACTTC. It translates to CASSTRTSGSRPYEQYF.